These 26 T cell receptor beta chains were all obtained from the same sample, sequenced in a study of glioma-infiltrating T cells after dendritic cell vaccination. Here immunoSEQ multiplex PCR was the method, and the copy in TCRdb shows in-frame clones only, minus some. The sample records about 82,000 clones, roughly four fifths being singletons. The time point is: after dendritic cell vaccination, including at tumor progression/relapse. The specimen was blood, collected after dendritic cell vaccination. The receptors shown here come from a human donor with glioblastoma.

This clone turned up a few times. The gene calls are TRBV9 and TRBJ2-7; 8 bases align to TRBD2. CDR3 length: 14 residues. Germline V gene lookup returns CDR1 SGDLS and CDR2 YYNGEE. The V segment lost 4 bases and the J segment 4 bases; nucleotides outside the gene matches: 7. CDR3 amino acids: CASSSGLAVYEQYF. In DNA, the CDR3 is TGTGCCAGCAGCAGCGGACTAGCTGTGTACGAGCAGTACTTC. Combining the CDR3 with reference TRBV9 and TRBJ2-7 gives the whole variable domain DSGVTQTPKHLITATGQRVTLRCSPRSGDLSVYWYQQSLDQGLQFLIQYYNGEERAKGNILERFSAQQFPDLHSELNLSSLELGDSALYFCASSSGLAVYEQYFGPGTRLTVT.

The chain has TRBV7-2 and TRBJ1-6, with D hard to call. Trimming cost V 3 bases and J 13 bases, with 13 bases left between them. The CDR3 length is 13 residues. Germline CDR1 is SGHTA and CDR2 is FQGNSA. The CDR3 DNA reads TGTGCCAGCAGCTTTAACGGAGGGCGGCCCCTCCACTTT. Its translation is CASSFNGGRPLHF.

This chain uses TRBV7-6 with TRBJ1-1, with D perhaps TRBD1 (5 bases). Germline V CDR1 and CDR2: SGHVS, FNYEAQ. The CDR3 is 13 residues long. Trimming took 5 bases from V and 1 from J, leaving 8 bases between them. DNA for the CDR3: TGTGCCAGCAGCCCGGGGGGGAACACTGAAGCTTTCTTT. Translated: CASSPGGNTEAFF. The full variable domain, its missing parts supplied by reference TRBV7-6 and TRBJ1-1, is GAGVSQSPRYKVTKRGQDVALRCDPISGHVSLYWYRQALGQGPEFLTYFNYEAQQDKSGLPNDRFSAERPEGSISTLTIQRTEQRDSAMYRCASSPGGNTEAFFGQGTRLTVV.

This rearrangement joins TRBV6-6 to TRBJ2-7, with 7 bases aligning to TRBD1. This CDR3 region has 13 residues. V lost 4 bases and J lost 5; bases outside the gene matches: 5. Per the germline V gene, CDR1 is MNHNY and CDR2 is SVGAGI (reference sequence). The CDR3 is CASSSDRVDEQYF. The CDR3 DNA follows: TGTGCCAGCAGTTCCGACAGGGTTGACGAGCAGTACTTC.

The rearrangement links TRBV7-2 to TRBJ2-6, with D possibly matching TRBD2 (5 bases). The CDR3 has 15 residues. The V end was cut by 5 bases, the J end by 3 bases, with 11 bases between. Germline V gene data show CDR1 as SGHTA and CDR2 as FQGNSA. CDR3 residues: CASSPIEGGANVLTF. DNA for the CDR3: TGTGCCAGCAGCCCTATAGAGGGTGGGGCCAACGTCCTGACTTTC.

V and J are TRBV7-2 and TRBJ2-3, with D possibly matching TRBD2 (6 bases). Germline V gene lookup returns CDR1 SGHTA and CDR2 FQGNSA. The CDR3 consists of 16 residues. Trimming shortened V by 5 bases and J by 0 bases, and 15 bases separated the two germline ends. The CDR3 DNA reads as TGTGCCAGCAGCAGTACACCGGCGGGAAGCACAGATACGCAGTATTTT. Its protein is CASSSTPAGSTDTQYF. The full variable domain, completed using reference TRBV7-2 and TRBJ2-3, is GAGVSQSPSNKVTEKGKDVELRCDPISGHTALYWYRQSLGQGLEFLIYFQGNSAPDKSGLPSDRFSAERTGGSVSTLTIQRTQQEDSAVYLCASSSTPAGSTDTQYFGPGTRLTVL.

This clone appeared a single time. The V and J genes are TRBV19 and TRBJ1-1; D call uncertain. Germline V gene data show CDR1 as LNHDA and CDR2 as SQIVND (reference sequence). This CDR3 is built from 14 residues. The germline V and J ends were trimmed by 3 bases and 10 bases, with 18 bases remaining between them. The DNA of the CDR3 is TGTGCCAGTAGTATTATTGAAGGAGGCCCCGGAGCTTTCTTT. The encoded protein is CASSIIEGGPGAFF.

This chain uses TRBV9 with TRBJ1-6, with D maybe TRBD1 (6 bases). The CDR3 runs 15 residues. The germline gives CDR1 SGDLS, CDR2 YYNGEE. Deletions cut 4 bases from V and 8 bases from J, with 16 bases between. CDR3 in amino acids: CASSPRDNIDSPLHF. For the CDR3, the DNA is TGTGCCAGCAGCCCGAGGGACAACATCGATTCACCCCTCCACTTT.

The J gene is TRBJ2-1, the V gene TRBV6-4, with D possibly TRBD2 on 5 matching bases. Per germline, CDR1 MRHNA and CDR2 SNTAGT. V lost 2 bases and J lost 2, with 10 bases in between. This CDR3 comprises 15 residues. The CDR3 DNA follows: TGTGCCAGCAGTGACCTGGGAGAAACCTACAATGAGCAGTTCTTC. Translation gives CASSDLGETYNEQFF.

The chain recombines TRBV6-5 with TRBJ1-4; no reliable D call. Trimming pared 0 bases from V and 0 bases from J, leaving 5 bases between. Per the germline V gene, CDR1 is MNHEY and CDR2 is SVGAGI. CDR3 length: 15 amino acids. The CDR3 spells CASSYSFATNEKLFF. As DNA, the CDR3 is TGTGCCAGCAGTTACTCCTTTGCAACTAATGAAAAACTGTTTTTT.

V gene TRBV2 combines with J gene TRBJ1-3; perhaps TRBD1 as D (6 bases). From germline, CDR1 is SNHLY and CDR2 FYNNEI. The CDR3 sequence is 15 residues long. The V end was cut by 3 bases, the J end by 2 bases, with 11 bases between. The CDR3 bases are TGTGCCAGCAGTGAGGACAGAGCCCCTGGAAACACCATATATTTT. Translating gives CASSEDRAPGNTIYF.

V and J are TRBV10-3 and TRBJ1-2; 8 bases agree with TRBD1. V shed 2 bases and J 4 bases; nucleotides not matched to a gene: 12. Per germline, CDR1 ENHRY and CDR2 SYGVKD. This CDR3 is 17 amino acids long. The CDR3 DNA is TGTGCCATCAGTGAGACGGACAGGGCTGTTGTTCTCTATGGCTACACCTTC. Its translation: CAISETDRAVVLYGYTF.

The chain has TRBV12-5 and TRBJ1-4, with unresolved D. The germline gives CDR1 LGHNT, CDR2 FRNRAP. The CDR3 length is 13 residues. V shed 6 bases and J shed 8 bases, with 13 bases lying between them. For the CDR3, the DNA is TGTGCTAGTGGATCGGAGGTGAGCGAAAAACTGTTTTTT. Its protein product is CASGSEVSEKLFF.

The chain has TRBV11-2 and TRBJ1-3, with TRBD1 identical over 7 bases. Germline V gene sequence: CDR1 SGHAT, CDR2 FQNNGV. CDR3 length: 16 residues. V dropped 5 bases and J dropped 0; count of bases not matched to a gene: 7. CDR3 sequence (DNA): TGTGCCAGCAGCCGTATACAGGGGACCTCTGGAAACACCATATATTTT. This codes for CASSRIQGTSGNTIYF.

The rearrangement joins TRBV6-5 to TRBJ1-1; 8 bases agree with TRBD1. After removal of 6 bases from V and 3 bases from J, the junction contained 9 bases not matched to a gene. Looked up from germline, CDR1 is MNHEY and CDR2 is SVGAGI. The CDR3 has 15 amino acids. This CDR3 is CASSQGAPVYTEAFF. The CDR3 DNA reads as TGTGCCAGCAGCCAGGGGGCTCCCGTTTACACTGAAGCTTTCTTT.

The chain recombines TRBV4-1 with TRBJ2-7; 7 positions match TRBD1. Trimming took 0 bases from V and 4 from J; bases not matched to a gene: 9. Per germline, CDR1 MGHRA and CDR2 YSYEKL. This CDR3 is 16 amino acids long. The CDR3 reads CASSQEVAGGTYEQYF. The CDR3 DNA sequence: TGCGCCAGCAGCCAAGAAGTGGCAGGGGGTACGTACGAGCAGTACTTC.

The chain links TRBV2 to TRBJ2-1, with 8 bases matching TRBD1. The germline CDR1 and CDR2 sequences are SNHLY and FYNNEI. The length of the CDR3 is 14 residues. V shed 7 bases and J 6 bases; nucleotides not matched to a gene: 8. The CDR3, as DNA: TGTGCCAGCAAGACAGGGGCCTCTTTCAATGAGCAGTTCTTC. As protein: CASKTGASFNEQFF.

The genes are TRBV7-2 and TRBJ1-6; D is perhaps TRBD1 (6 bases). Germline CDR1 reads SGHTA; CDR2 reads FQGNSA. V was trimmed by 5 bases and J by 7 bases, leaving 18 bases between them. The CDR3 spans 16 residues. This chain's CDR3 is CASSPQRAGVNSPLHF. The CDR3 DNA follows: TGTGCCAGCAGCCCCCAACGGGCAGGGGTGAATTCACCCCTCCACTTT.

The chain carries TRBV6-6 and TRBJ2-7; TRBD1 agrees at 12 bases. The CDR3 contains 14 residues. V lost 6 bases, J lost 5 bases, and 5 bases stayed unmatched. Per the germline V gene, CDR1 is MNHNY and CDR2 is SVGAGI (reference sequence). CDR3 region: CASRPGQGANEQYF. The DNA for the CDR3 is TGTGCCAGCAGGCCGGGACAGGGGGCGAACGAGCAGTACTTC.

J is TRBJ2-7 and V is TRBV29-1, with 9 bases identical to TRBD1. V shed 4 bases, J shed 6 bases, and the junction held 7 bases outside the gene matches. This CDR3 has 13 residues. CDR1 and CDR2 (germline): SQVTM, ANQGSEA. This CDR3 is CSVGADRGSEQYF. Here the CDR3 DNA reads TGCAGCGTTGGAGCGGACAGGGGTTCCGAGCAGTACTTC.

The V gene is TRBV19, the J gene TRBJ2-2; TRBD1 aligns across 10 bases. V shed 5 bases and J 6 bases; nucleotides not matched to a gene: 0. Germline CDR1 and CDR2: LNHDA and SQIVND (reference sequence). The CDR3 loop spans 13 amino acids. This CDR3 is CASSGQGAGELFF. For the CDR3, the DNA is TGTGCCAGTAGTGGACAGGGGGCCGGGGAGCTGTTTTTT. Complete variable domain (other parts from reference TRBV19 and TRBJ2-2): DGGITQSPKYLFRKEGQNVTLSCEQNLNHDAMYWYRQDPGQGLRLIYYSQIVNDFQKGDIAEGYSVSREKKESFPLTVTSAQKNPTAFYLCASSGQGAGELFFGEGSRLTVL.

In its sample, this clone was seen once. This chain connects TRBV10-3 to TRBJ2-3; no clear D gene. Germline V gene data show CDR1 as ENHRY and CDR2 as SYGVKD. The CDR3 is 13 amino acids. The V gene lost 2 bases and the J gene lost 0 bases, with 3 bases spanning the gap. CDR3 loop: CAISETSTDTQYF. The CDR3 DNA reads TGTGCCATCAGTGAGACTAGCACAGATACGCAGTATTTT.

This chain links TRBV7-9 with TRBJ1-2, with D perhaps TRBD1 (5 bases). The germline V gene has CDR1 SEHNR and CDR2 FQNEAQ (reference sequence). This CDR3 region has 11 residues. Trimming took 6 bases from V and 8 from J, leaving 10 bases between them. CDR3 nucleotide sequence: TGTGCCAGCAGGGGGCGCTTGGGCTACACCTTC. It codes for CASRGRLGYTF.

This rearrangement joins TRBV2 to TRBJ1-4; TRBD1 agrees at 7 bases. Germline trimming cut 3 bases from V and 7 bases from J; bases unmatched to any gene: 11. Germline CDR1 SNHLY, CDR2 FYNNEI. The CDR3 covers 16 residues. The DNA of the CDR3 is TGTGCCAGCAGTGATGGGGTCAAGGGGGCGTCTGAAAAACTGTTTTTT. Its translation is CASSDGVKGASEKLFF.

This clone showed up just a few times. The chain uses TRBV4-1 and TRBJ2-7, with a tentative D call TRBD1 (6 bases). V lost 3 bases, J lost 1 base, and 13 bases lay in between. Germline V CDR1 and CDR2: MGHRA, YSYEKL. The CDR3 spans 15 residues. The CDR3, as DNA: TGCGCCAGCAGCCAGTGGACAGATGATTCCTACGAGCAGTACTTC. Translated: CASSQWTDDSYEQYF.

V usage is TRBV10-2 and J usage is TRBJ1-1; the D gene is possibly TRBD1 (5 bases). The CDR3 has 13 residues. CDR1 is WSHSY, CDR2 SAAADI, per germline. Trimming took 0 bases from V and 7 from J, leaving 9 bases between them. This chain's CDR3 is CASSESRRGEAFF. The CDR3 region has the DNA TGCGCCAGCAGTGAGTCAAGGAGGGGTGAAGCTTTCTTT.